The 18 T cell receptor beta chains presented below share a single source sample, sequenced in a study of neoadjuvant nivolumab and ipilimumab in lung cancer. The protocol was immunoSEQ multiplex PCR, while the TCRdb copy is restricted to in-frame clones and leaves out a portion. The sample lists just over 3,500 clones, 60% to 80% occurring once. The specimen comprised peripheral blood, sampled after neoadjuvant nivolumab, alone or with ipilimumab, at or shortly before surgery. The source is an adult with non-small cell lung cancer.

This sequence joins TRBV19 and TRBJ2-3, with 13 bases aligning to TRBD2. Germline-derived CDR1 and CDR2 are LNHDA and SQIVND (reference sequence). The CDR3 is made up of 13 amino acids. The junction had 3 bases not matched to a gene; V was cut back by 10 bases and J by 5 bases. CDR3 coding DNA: TGTGCCACTCGACTAGCGGGGGGAGATACGCAGTATTTT. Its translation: CATRLAGGDTQYF.

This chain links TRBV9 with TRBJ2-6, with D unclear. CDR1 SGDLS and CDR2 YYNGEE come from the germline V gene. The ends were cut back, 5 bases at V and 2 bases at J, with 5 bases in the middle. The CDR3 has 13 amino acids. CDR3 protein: CASRSTGANVLTF. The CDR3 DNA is TGTGCCAGCAGGTCTACTGGGGCCAACGTCCTGACTTTC.

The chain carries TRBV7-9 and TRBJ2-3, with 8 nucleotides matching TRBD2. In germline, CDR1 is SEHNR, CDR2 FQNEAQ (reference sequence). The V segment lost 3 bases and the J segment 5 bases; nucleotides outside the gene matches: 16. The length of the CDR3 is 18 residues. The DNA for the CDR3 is TGTGCCAGCAGCTTCCCAGCGGGAGATGTATTTTTGGGAGATACGCAGTATTTT. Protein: CASSFPAGDVFLGDTQYF. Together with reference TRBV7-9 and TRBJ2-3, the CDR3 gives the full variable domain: DTGVSQNPRHKITKRGQNVTFRCDPISEHNRLYWYRQTLGQGPEFLTYFQNEAQLEKSRLLSDRFSAERPKGSFSTLEIQRTEQGDSAMYLCASSFPAGDVFLGDTQYFGPGTRLTVL.

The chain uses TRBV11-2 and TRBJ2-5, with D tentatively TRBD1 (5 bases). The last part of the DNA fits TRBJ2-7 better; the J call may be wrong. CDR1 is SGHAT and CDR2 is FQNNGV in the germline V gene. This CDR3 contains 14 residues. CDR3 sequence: CASSLLAGIYEQYF. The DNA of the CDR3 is TGTGCCAGCAGCTTACTGGCAGGGATCTACGAGCAGTACTTC.

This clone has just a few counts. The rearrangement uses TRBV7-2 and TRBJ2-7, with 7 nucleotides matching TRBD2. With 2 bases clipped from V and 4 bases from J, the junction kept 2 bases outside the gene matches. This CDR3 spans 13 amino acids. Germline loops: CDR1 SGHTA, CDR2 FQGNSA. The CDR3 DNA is TGTGCCAGCAGCTTAAATAGCGGGTACGAGCAGTACTTC. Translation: CASSLNSGYEQYF.

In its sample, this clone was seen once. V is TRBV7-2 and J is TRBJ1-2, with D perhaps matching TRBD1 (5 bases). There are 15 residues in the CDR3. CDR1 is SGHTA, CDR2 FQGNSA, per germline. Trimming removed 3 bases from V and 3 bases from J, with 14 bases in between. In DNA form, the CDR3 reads TGTGCCAGCAGCTTCGATCAGGGCAGTCACTATGGCTACACCTTC. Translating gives CASSFDQGSHYGYTF.

In nucleotides, the CDR3 is TGTGCCGCAACAACCGGACGCCTCCGCCTCTCTGCCCGAAACACCATATATTTT. Translation gives CAATTGRLRLSARNTIYF. The genes are TRBV30 and TRBJ1-3; D gene unclear. The CDR3 is 18 amino acids. Germline CDR1 and CDR2: GTSNPN and SVGIG (reference sequence). V lost 8 bases and J 5 bases, leaving 31 bases between the germline ends.

Here the CDR3 reads CASSQAGTGYNEQFF. The CDR3 DNA reads TGCGCCAGCAGCCAAGCTGGGACAGGGTACAATGAGCAGTTCTTC. The chain has TRBV4-3 and TRBJ2-1; 9 nucleotides line up with TRBD1. The CDR3 extends over 15 amino acids. The V gene's germline CDR1 is LGHNA and CDR2 YSLEER. J gave up 4 bases and V 1 base, and 2 bases lay outside the gene matches.

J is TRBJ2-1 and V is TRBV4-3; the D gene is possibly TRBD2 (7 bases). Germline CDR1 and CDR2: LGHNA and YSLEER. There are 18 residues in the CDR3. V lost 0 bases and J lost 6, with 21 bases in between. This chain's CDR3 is CASSQDGRGASSFNEQFF. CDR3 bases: TGCGCCAGCAGCCAAGATGGCCGGGGGGCTAGTTCTTTCAATGAGCAGTTCTTC.

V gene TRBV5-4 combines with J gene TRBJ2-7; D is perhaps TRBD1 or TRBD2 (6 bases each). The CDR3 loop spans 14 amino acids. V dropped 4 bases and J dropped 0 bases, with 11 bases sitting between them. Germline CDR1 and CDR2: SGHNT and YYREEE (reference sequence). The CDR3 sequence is CASSPGGSSYEQYF. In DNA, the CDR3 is TGTGCCAGCAGCCCCGGGGGCAGCTCCTACGAGCAGTACTTC.

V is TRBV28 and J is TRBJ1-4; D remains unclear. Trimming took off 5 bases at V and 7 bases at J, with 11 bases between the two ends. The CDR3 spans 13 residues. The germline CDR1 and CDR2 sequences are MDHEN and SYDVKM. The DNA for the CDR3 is TGTGCCAGCAGTCCGGACCTAACTGAAAAACTGTTTTTT. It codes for CASSPDLTEKLFF.

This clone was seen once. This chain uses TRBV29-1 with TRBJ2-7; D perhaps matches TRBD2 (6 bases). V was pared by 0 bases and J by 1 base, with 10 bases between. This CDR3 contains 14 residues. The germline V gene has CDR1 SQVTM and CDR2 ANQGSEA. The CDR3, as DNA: TGCAGCGTTGAAGAGGGACTGTCTTCCTACGAGCAGTACTTC. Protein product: CSVEEGLSSYEQYF.

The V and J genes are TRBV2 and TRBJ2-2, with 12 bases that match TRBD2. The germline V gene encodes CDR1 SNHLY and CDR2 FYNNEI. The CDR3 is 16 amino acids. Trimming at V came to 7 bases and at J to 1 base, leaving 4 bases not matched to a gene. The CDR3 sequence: CASTTTSGRNTGELFF. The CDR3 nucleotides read TGTGCCAGCACCACGACTAGCGGGAGGAACACCGGGGAGCTGTTTTTT.

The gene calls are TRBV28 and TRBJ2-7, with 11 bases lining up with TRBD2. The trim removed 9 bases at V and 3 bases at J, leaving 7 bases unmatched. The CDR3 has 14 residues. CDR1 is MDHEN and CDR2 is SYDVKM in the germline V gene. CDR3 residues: CARQPTSGIYEQYF. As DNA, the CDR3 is TGTGCCAGACAGCCGACTAGCGGGATCTACGAGCAGTACTTC. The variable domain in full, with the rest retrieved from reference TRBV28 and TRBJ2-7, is DVKVTQSSRYLVKRTGEKVFLECVQDMDHENMFWYRQDPGLGLRLIYFSYDVKMKEKGDIPEGYSVSREKKERFSLILESASTNQTSMYLCARQPTSGIYEQYFGPGTRLTVT.

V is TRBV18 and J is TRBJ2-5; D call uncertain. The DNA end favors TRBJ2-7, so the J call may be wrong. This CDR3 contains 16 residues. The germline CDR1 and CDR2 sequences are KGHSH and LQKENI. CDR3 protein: CASSPTPGGGAYEQYF. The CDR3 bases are TGTGCCAGCTCACCTACCCCAGGTGGTGGGGCCTACGAGCAGTACTTC.

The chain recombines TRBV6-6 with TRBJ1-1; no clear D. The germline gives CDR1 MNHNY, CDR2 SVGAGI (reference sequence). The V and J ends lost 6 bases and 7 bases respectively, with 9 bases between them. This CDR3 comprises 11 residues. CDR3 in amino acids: CASSETREAFF. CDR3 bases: TGTGCCAGCAGCGAAACACGTGAAGCTTTCTTT.

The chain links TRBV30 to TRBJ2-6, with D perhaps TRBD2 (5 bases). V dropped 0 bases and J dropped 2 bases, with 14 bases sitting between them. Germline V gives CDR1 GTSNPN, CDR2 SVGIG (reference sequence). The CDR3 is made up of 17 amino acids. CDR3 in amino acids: CAWSVRGSGTGANVLTF. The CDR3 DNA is TGTGCCTGGAGTGTACGTGGGTCGGGAACTGGGGCCAACGTCCTGACTTTC.

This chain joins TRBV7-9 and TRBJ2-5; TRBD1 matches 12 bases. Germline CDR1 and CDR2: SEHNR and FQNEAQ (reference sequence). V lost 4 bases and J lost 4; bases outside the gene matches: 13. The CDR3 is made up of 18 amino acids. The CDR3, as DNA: TGTGCCAGCAGCTCAGAGCCGGGACAGGGGGCGTGGGTAGAGACCCAGTACTTC. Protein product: CASSSEPGQGAWVETQYF.